Listed here is a single T cell receptor beta chain. What it recognizes is unknown. Sequencing of TCR beta was undertaken in CD8+ and CD4+ T cells derived from blood. The multiple sclerosis control group comprised treatment-naive patients with stable or active relapsing-remitting disease. This sample stems from a study of CD8 T cells in Susac syndrome. Random hexamers were used to reverse transcribe the RNA input (about 0.45 to 1 ug). Amplification of TCR beta CDR3 by immunoSEQ multiplex PCR spanned 54 Vbeta and 13 Jbeta. One entry per CDR3 protein, called by TCRdb with MiXCR from the immunoSEQ multiplex PCR reads. The sample carries fewer than 350,000 distinct CDR3 sequences, about 88% recorded once. Study findings and constraints: It was acknowledged by the study that relatively few individuals were included in its TCR sequencing and HLA analysis.

The germline CDR1 and CDR2 sequences are MRHNA and SNTAGT. The CDR3 runs 17 residues. The ends were cut back, 0 bases at V and 1 base at J, with 15 bases in the middle. The rearrangement joins TRBV6-4 to TRBJ1-1, with D maybe TRBD1 (6 bases). Sequenced input: CD8+ T cells from PBMCs. This receptor was obtained from a human donor with multiple sclerosis. The CDR3, as DNA: TGTGCCAGCAGTGACTCGGACAGAATAGGAGGGAACACTGAAGCTTTCTTT. As protein: CASSDSDRIGGNTEAFF.